Sequencing of this T cell receptor (beta chain) was carried out in a study of tumor and adjacent non-tumor tissue in lung cancer. The template was RNA from unsorted bulk tissue. This non-tumor lung sample came from over 3 cm beyond the tumor edge. For this clonotype: The target antigen is unknown. A much larger clone differs from this one at a single base, so this may be a read error.

Study-wide results and caveats: Shorter survival was associated with higher TCR diversity in tumors. TCR diversity was significantly greater in tumor than normal lung tissue.

The library came from three nested PCR rounds adapted from ARM-PCR protocols. TCRdb re-called the multiplex PCR reads through MiXCR, storing one row per CDR3 protein. The table shows some 68,000 distinct CDR3 sequences, with 65% to 80% occurring only once. CDR1 and CDR2 (germline): SGHVS, FQNEAQ. This CDR3 comprises 17 residues. V gave up 1 base and J gave up 7 bases; unmatched junction bases: 8. This sequence originates from a man aged 55 to 70 with non-small cell lung cancer. This chain connects TRBV7-8 to TRBJ2-1, with 12 nucleotides matching TRBD2. The sequencing sample was made of distant non-tumor lung tissue. The CDR3 region has the DNA TGTGCCAGCAGCTTAGTCACTCTAGCGGGAGGGGGGAATGAGCAGTTCTTC. Protein: CASSLVTLAGGGNEQFF.